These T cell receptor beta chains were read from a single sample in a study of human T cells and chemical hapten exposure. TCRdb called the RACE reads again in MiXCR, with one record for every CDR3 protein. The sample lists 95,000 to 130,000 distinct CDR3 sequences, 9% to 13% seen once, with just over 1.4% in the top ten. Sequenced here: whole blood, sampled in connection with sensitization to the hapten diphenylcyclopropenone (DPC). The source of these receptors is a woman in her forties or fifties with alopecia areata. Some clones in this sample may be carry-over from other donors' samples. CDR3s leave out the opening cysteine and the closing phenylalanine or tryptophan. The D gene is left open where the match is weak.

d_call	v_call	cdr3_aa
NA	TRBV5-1	ASSPGDTLGEQY
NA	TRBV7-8	ASSPLLMASSYNSPLH
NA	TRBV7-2	ASSPRSENIQY
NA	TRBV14	ASSPVIASYEQY
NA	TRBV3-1	ASSPLKWDGKETQY
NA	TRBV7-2	ASSQEWTASYEQY
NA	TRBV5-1	ASSLAQFSYEQY
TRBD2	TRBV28	ASSRTSTSTDTQY
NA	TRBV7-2	ASSLTGSYNEQF
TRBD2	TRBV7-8	ASTWGGRTDTQY
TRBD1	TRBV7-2	ASSSPKDREETQY
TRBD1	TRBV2	ASSRQGLPHGYT
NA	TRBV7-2	ASSLGQIYGYT
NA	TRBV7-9	ASSLVGTRETQY
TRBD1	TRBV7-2	ASSLGDRDTGELF